These 30 T cell receptor beta chains were sequenced from one sample in a study of patients and donors after allogeneic stem cell transplantation. TCRdb reanalysed the RT-PCR reads using MiXCR and keeps one entry per CDR3 protein. Here the sample spans about 960,000 distinct CDR3 sequences, more than 15% being singletons. Sequenced sample: blood, either unsorted or a sorted T cell fraction (not recorded which). All receptors come from a human donor who was either an allogeneic HSCT recipient or a stem cell or donor lymphocyte infusion donor (not recorded which). It is not recorded whose cells these are; they may come from a transplant donor.

The sample holds a few counts of this clonotype. This chain connects TRBV12-3 or TRBV12-4 to TRBJ2-7; 7 bases agree with TRBD2. The V segment lost 4 bases and the J segment 9 bases; nucleotides outside the gene matches: 15. The CDR3 is 15 amino acids. DNA for the CDR3: TGTGCCAGCAGTTCCGGGGGACTATGGGTCGCGGGGCAGTACTTC. The encoded protein is CASSSGGLWVAGQYF.

The V and J genes are TRBV12-3 or TRBV12-4 and TRBJ2-5, with D tentatively TRBD2 (6 bases). Between the trimmed V and J ends, which lost 3 bases and 9 bases, there was a span of 14 bases. The CDR3 is 13 residues long. Here the CDR3 DNA reads TGTGCCAGCAGTTTGGCAGTCCCGGGGGCCCAGTACTTC. Its translation is CASSLAVPGAQYF.

This clonotype was found a few times. The V gene is TRBV27, the J gene TRBJ1-2; no clear D gene. CDR3 length equals 14 residues. With 5 bases removed from V and 4 bases from J, the gap between germline ends came to 14 bases. Germline values: CDR1 MNHEY, CDR2 SMNVEV (reference sequence). CDR3 loop: CASSPLVQPYGYTF. The CDR3 DNA sequence: TGTGCCAGCAGTCCCCTCGTTCAGCCCTATGGCTACACCTTC.

The chain carries TRBV29-1 and TRBJ1-6; 10 positions agree with TRBD1. The CDR3 has 14 amino acids. CDR1 and CDR2 (germline): SQVTM, ANQGSEA. CDR3 DNA sequence: TGCAGGATTCCCGGGACAGGGGCAAATTCACCCCTCCACTTT. This translates into CRIPGTGANSPLHF.

This clonotype was counted between two and nine times. The CDR3 DNA reads as TGTGCCAGCAGTGAACTGAAACGGACTAGTTTAACCTACGAGCAGTACTTC. The encoded protein is CASSELKRTSLTYEQYF. The chain is built from TRBV6-1 and TRBJ2-7; TRBD2 matches at 7 bases. The CDR3 length is 17 residues. Unmatched junction bases numbered 12, after V lost 2 bases and J lost 2 bases. Germline values: CDR1 MNHNS, CDR2 SASEGT.

V and J are TRBV7-6 and TRBJ2-7; possible D gene TRBD2, 6 bases. The germline V gene has CDR1 SGHVS and CDR2 FNYEAQ. The CDR3 length is 14 residues. V gave up 1 base and J gave up 9 bases, with 16 bases separating them. CDR3 DNA sequence: TGTGCCAGCAGCTTAGGACCGGGAGTTGAGTTGCAGTACTTC. Translating gives CASSLGPGVELQYF.

This clonotype appeared a few times. The chain couples TRBV5-6 to TRBJ2-1; 9 nucleotides agree with TRBD2. V shed 3 bases, J shed 8 bases, and the junction held 12 bases outside the gene matches. This CDR3 region has 16 residues. Looked up from germline, CDR1 is SGHDT and CDR2 is YYEEEE. As DNA, the CDR3 is TGTGCCAGCAGCTCCTGGGGGCGGGGGGGCAGCTATGAGCAGTTCTTC. This sequence encodes CASSSWGRGGSYEQFF.

The rearrangement links TRBV20-1 to TRBJ2-1, with unresolved D. The V gene lost 1 base and the J gene lost 0 bases, with 16 bases spanning the gap. The CDR3 is made up of 17 amino acids. CDR1 DFQATT and CDR2 SNEGSKA come from the germline V gene (reference sequence). The CDR3 DNA is TGCAGTGCTAGAGCCCGTAGCCGGGCTACCTCCTACAATGAGCAGTTCTTC. Amino acids: CSARARSRATSYNEQFF.

This chain connects TRBV12-3 or TRBV12-4 to TRBJ2-3; D is uncertain. The length of the CDR3 is 16 residues. The germline V and J ends were trimmed by 6 bases and 0 bases, with 16 bases remaining between them. The CDR3 reads CASSFHKGRSTDTQYF. CDR3 DNA: TGTGCCAGCAGCTTTCATAAGGGAAGAAGCACAGATACGCAGTATTTT.

This clonotype appeared a few times. The chain carries TRBV7-9 and TRBJ1-4, with D perhaps matching TRBD1 (5 bases). Trimming shortened V by 5 bases and J by 7 bases, and 17 bases separated the two germline ends. The CDR3 loop spans 15 amino acids. Germline-derived CDR1 and CDR2 are SEHNR and FQNEAQ (reference sequence). CDR3 residues: CASSITGTGSEKLFF. In DNA, the CDR3 is TGTGCCAGCAGCATAACCGGGACGGGAAGTGAAAAACTGTTTTTT.

This clonotype turned up a few times. The V gene is TRBV18, the J gene TRBJ1-2; D gene unclear. CDR1 is KGHSH, CDR2 LQKENI, per germline. Deletions cut 5 bases from V and 0 bases from J, with 19 bases between. This CDR3 has 17 amino acids. The CDR3 here is CASSSGSREKANYGYTF. As DNA, the CDR3 is TGTGCCAGCTCATCCGGCAGTAGGGAGAAAGCTAACTATGGCTACACCTTC. Full variable domain (rest looked up from reference TRBV18 and TRBJ1-2): NAGVMQNPRHLVRRRGQEARLRCSPMKGHSHVYWYRQLPEEGLKFMVYLQKENIIDESGMPKERFSAEFPKEGPSILRIQQVVRGDSAAYFCASSSGSREKANYGYTFGSGTRLTVV.

The J gene is TRBJ2-5, the V gene TRBV7-2; perhaps TRBD1 as D (6 bases). CDR1 and CDR2 from the germline V gene are SGHTA and FQGNSA. With 1 base removed from V and 6 bases from J, the gap between germline ends came to 18 bases. CDR3 length: 16 amino acids. This CDR3 is CASSLVTAGAGKTQYF. In DNA form, the CDR3 reads TGTGCCAGCAGCTTAGTTACTGCAGGGGCTGGGAAGACCCAGTACTTC.

The table lists this clonotype with many counts. The chain links TRBV11-2 to TRBJ1-1, with D perhaps matching TRBD1 (6 bases). The CDR3 totals 15 residues. Per the germline V gene, CDR1 is SGHAT and CDR2 is FQNNGV. Trimming took 4 bases from V and 0 from J, leaving 12 bases between them. CDR3 sequence (DNA): TGTGCCAGCAGCTCATCGGGGACATTGAACACTGAAGCTTTCTTT. The encoded protein is CASSSSGTLNTEAFF.

The CDR3: CASSQDDRARWNEQFF. The CDR3 DNA reads TGCGCCAGCAGCCAAGATGACAGGGCACGGTGGAATGAGCAGTTCTTC. V and J are TRBV4-3 and TRBJ2-1; 7 nucleotides align to TRBD1. V trimming: 0 bases; J trimming: 7 bases; junction bases outside the gene matches: 9. CDR3 length: 16 amino acids. The germline V gene has CDR1 LGHNA and CDR2 YSLEER.

This clonotype came up a few times. V usage is TRBV20-1 and J usage is TRBJ1-5, with 7 bases matching TRBD1. J gave up 3 bases and V 6 bases, and 8 bases lay outside the gene matches. The CDR3 runs to 14 residues. Per germline, CDR1 DFQATT and CDR2 SNEGSKA (reference sequence). The CDR3 nucleotides read TGCAGTGCCCAGACAGGGTTCCTCAATCAGCCCCAGCATTTT. Encoded protein: CSAQTGFLNQPQHF.

This sequence joins TRBV4-2 and TRBJ2-7; D gene unclear. CDR1 LGHNA and CDR2 YNFKEQ come from the germline V gene. This CDR3 comprises 15 residues. V lost 1 base to trimming and J lost 0 bases, with 10 bases between them. CDR3 in amino acids: CASSQADLSSYEQYF. DNA of the CDR3: TGTGCCAGCAGCCAAGCAGACCTCAGCTCCTACGAGCAGTACTTC.

This clonotype was seen a handful of times. The chain recombines TRBV6-1 with TRBJ2-7; possibly TRBD1 for D (5 bases). Looked up from germline, CDR1 is MNHNS and CDR2 is SASEGT. CDR3 length: 16 amino acids. V lost 6 bases to trimming and J lost 2 bases, with 20 bases between them. CDR3 nucleotides: TGTGCCAGCAGCCCTGGGGCAAGGGGTGGGGCCTACGAGCAGTACTTC. It encodes CASSPGARGGAYEQYF.

The chain joins TRBV24-1 to TRBJ1-1, with D tentatively TRBD1 (5 bases). Germline-derived CDR1 and CDR2 are KGHDR and SFDVKD. Trimming took 4 bases from V and 0 from J, leaving 11 bases between them. This CDR3 has 15 residues. In DNA, the CDR3 is TGTGCCACCAGTGAATCGGGGGAAGTGAACACTGAAGCTTTCTTT. Encoded protein: CATSESGEVNTEAFF.

There are a few counts of this clonotype. J is TRBJ2-1 and V is TRBV9; the match to TRBD2 covers 8 bases. The trim removed 8 bases at V and 3 bases at J, leaving 10 bases unmatched. The CDR3 loop spans 15 amino acids. Germline V gene sequence: CDR1 SGDLS, CDR2 YYNGEE. In nucleotides, the CDR3 is TGTGCCAGTAAGCCCGGACTAGCTGTCTACAATGAGCAGTTCTTC. As protein: CASKPGLAVYNEQFF. The full variable domain, with the rest looked up from reference TRBV9 and TRBJ2-1, is DSGVTQTPKHLITATGQRVTLRCSPRSGDLSVYWYQQSLDQGLQFLIQYYNGEERAKGNILERFSAQQFPDLHSELNLSSLELGDSALYFCASKPGLAVYNEQFFGPGTRLTVL.

This clonotype was seen many times. The V and J genes are TRBV24-1 and TRBJ2-1, with D unclear. Germline V gene data show CDR1 as KGHDR and CDR2 as SFDVKD. The V end was cut by 4 bases, the J end by 4 bases, with 13 bases between. The CDR3 is 15 amino acids. This CDR3 is CATSEMAGPYNEQFF. DNA for the CDR3: TGTGCCACCAGTGAAATGGCAGGTCCTTACAATGAGCAGTTCTTC.

This clonotype came up a few times. J is TRBJ2-7 and V is TRBV20-1, with TRBD2 matching over 11 bases. Trimming at V came to 3 bases and at J to 4 bases, leaving 8 bases not matched to a gene. The CDR3 is 15 amino acids. CDR1 is DFQATT and CDR2 is SNEGSKA in the germline V gene (reference sequence). CDR3 protein: CSARGPGTSGYEQYF. DNA of the CDR3: TGCAGTGCTAGGGGACCCGGGACTAGCGGTTACGAGCAGTACTTC.

The V gene is TRBV28, the J gene TRBJ2-2, with 9 bases matching TRBD2. From germline, CDR1 is MDHEN and CDR2 SYDVKM. Trimming at V came to 1 base and at J to 7 bases, leaving 10 bases not matched to a gene. This CDR3 has 17 residues. Here the CDR3 DNA reads TGTGCCAGCAGTTTATACGCGGGAGGGAGGTTCGGCGGGGAGCTGTTTTTT. Protein: CASSLYAGGRFGGELFF. Supplemented by reference TRBV28 and TRBJ2-2, the full variable domain reads DVKVTQSSRYLVKRTGEKVFLECVQDMDHENMFWYRQDPGLGLRLIYFSYDVKMKEKGDIPEGYSVSREKKERFSLILESASTNQTSMYLCASSLYAGGRFGGELFFGEGSRLTVL.

This clonotype showed up just a few times. The chain has TRBV4-1 and TRBJ1-6; 8 nucleotides agree with TRBD1. CDR3 length equals 16 residues. Germline-derived CDR1 and CDR2 are MGHRA and YSYEKL. V was clipped by 2 bases and J by 5 bases; unmatched bases: 5. The CDR3 DNA reads as TGCGCCAGCAGCCAAACTCAGGGGGCGCATAATTCACCCCTCCACTTT. Protein: CASSQTQGAHNSPLHF.

This clonotype was found a few times. This chain uses TRBV10-3 with TRBJ2-1; 10 bases are a match to TRBD2. V shed 6 bases and J 6 bases; nucleotides not matched to a gene: 8. Germline CDR1 reads ENHRY; CDR2 reads SYGVKD. CDR3 length: 15 residues. The CDR3 is CAIRAGGPVSNEQFF. In DNA form, the CDR3 reads TGTGCCATCAGAGCGGGGGGGCCAGTAAGCAATGAGCAGTTCTTC.

The sample holds a few counts of this clonotype. V is TRBV7-9 and J is TRBJ1-1, with D tentatively TRBD1 (5 bases). The germline gives CDR1 SEHNR, CDR2 FQNEAQ (reference sequence). V was shortened by 1 base and J by 1 base, with 16 bases between the two germline ends. The CDR3 loop spans 17 amino acids. CDR3 DNA sequence: TGTGCCAGCAGCTTAGTGTGGGGGGGGGAGAGGAACACTGAAGCTTTCTTT. This encodes CASSLVWGGERNTEAFF.

This clonotype was detected a few times. This rearrangement joins TRBV20-1 to TRBJ2-5, with 7 bases lining up with TRBD1. The CDR3 consists of 12 residues. Per the germline V gene, CDR1 is DFQATT and CDR2 is SNEGSKA (reference sequence). Trimming at V came to 6 bases and at J to 4 bases, leaving 5 bases not matched to a gene. The CDR3 loop is CSARQGPETQYF. For the CDR3, the DNA is TGCAGTGCGCGACAGGGTCCAGAGACCCAGTACTTC.

This clonotype was detected a few times. The DNA for the CDR3 is TGTGCCAGCTTACTAAGCGGGAACAATCAGCCCCAGCATTTT. Protein sequence: CASLLSGNNQPQHF. The J gene is TRBJ1-5, the V gene TRBV6-1; no clear D gene. The CDR3 is 14 residues long. Looked up from germline, CDR1 is MNHNS and CDR2 is SASEGT. V was clipped by 8 bases and J by 3 bases, with 14 bases between them.

V gene TRBV4-2 combines with J gene TRBJ1-1; D unclear. The length of the CDR3 is 15 residues. CDR1 is LGHNA and CDR2 is YNFKEQ in the germline V gene. Trimming removed 0 bases from V and 1 base from J, with 9 bases in between. In DNA, the CDR3 is TGTGCCAGCAGCCAAGAAACAAAAGGGAACACTGAAGCTTTCTTT. It translates to CASSQETKGNTEAFF.

V usage is TRBV2 and J usage is TRBJ2-7; D remains unclear. Trimming shortened V by 6 bases and J by 3 bases, and 15 bases separated the two germline ends. CDR1 is SNHLY and CDR2 is FYNNEI in the germline V gene. CDR3 length: 14 residues. The CDR3 sequence: CASSGPSPLYEQYF. The CDR3 bases are TGTGCCAGCAGCGGACCTTCCCCCCTCTACGAGCAGTACTTC.

This chain joins TRBV7-2 and TRBJ1-2, with a weak D call TRBD1 (6 bases). V was trimmed by 4 bases and J by 0 bases, leaving 12 bases between them. The CDR3 contains 15 residues. The germline V gene has CDR1 SGHTA and CDR2 FQGNSA. The CDR3 is CASSSEQGTNYGYTF. The CDR3 DNA is TGTGCCAGCAGCTCAGAACAGGGCACTAACTATGGCTACACCTTC.